The rows below give T cell receptor beta chains drawn from one sample of a study of beta chain features in type 1 diabetes. The assay was immunoSEQ multiplex PCR, and TCRdb's table has in-frame clones only and misses some. The sample gives 150,000 or so clones, about 51% of which show up once; under 0.45% is in the top ten. The sequenced sample consisted of Tregs from blood. The receptors shown here come from a man aged 18 to 30 in good health. Both conserved end residues are part of each CDR3. A D gene is named only where the DNA matches it firmly. The listing skips clone size in some rows; elsewhere it reads once, few, many or a size class.

d_gene,abundance,j_gene,v_gene,CDR3aa,CDR3nt
.,.,TRBJ2-3,TRBV28,CASSDIWVSSGANTDTQYF,TGTGCCAGCAGTGACATCTGGGTCAGTAGCGGAGCCAACACAGATACGCAGTATTTT
.,.,TRBJ2-7,TRBV28,CASSPPGVSYEQYF,TGTGCCAGCAGCCCCCCCGGGGTCTCCTACGAGCAGTACTTC
TRBD2,.,TRBJ2-5,TRBV5-1,CASSYGLAGGNQETQYF,TGCGCCAGCAGCTACGGACTAGCGGGGGGGAACCAAGAGACCCAGTACTTC
TRBD1,few,TRBJ2-7,TRBV29-1,CSVREGAAEQYF,TGCAGCGTTCGCGAGGGGGCGGCCGAGCAGTACTTC
.,.,TRBJ1-5,TRBV19,CASSIIGENQPQHF,TGTGCCAGTAGTATAATTGGGGAGAATCAGCCCCAGCATTTT
TRBD2,few,TRBJ2-1,TRBV7-2,CASSSSAGLAGGREQFF,TGTGCCAGCAGCTCTAGCGCGGGACTAGCGGGAGGGCGGGAGCAGTTCTTC
TRBD2,once,TRBJ2-3,TRBV4-1,CASSQDPRTSGGVLGTQYF,TGCGCCAGCAGCCAAGATCCCCGGACTAGCGGGGGGGTCTTGGGTACGCAGTATTTT
TRBD1,few,TRBJ2-7,TRBV5-1,CASKMGQGTDEQYF,TGCGCCAGTAAGATGGGACAGGGGACGGACGAGCAGTACTTC
.,.,TRBJ1-2,TRBV7-8,CASSLEPQIYGYTF,TGTGCCAGCAGCTTAGAACCCCAGATCTATGGCTACACCTTC
.,.,TRBJ2-7,TRBV5-1,CASSLTGHYEQYF,TGCGCCAGCAGCCTAACAGGGCACTACGAGCAGTACTTC
TRBD2,few,TRBJ2-1,TRBV5-4,CASRYSGSYNEQFF,TGTGCCAGCAGGTATAGCGGGAGTTACAATGAGCAGTTCTTC
TRBD2,.,TRBJ2-1,TRBV5-1,CASSLGRGGKQFF,TGCGCCAGCAGCTTGGGACGCGGGGGGAAGCAGTTCTTC
TRBD1,.,TRBJ2-7,TRBV29-1,CSVLSGQAFSYEQYF,TGCAGCGTTTTATCGGGACAGGCCTTCTCCTACGAGCAGTACTTC
TRBD1,.,TRBJ1-1,TRBV6-5,CASSYSTGVGTEAFF,TGTGCCAGCAGTTACTCAACAGGGGTCGGCACTGAAGCTTTCTTT
.,.,TRBJ1-1,TRBV25-1,CASSETRRNTEAFF,TGTGCCAGCAGTGAAACACGGAGGAACACTGAAGCTTTCTTT
TRBD1,.,TRBJ2-7,TRBV28,CASSNGQGWEQYF,TGTGCCAGCAGCAACGGACAGGGTTGGGAGCAGTACTTC
TRBD2,few,TRBJ2-1,TRBV28,CASRPPGGSSYNEQFF,TGTGCCAGCAGACCACCCGGGGGGAGCTCCTACAATGAGCAGTTCTTC
TRBD1,.,TRBJ2-5,TRBV27,CASSPSRDRRNRRGETQYF,TGTGCCAGCAGTCCCTCCCGGGACAGAAGGAACCGACGAGGGGAGACCCAGTACTTC
.,.,TRBJ2-5,TRBV29-1,CSVEGHRDSKRETQYF,TGCAGCGTTGAAGGACACCGGGACTCCAAAAGAGAGACCCAGTACTTC
TRBD2,.,TRBJ2-1,TRBV7-2,CASSRGLGRDFSYNEQFF,TGTGCCAGCAGCCGGGGACTAGGGAGAGATTTCTCCTACAATGAGCAGTTCTTC
.,.,TRBJ2-3,TRBV15,CATSRAGGTDTQYF,TGTGCCACCAGCAGAGCGGGAGGCACAGATACGCAGTATTTT
.,.,TRBJ2-2,TRBV7-9,CASTTFPKGFKSGELFF,TGTGCCAGCACTACATTCCCGAAGGGGTTCAAATCCGGGGAGCTGTTTTTT
.,few,TRBJ2-3,TRBV7-9,CASIGDSGTDTQYF,TGTGCCAGCATCGGAGACAGTGGCACAGATACGCAGTATTTT
TRBD2,.,TRBJ2-7,TRBV7-8,CASSFRTSAGYEQYF,TGTGCCAGCAGCTTCCGGACTAGCGCTGGATACGAGCAGTACTTC
.,.,TRBJ1-2,TRBV6-6,CASSYSGEGDYGYTF,TGTGCCAGCAGTTACTCGGGGGAGGGTGACTATGGCTACACCTTC
TRBD1,.,TRBJ2-6,TRBV5-4,CASSLQGAGANVLTF,TGTGCCAGCAGCTTACAGGGGGCTGGGGCCAACGTCCTGACTTTC
.,.,TRBJ1-2,TRBV7-2,CASTPGREANYGYTF,TGTGCCAGCACCCCGGGTCGGGAAGCTAACTATGGCTACACCTTC
.,.,TRBJ2-6,TRBV5-4,CASSLANGVGTGANVLTF,TGTGCCAGCAGCTTGGCCAACGGGGTTGGAACTGGGGCCAACGTCCTGACTTTC
TRBD2,.,TRBJ2-7,TRBV27,CASSQTSGVSYEQYF,TGTGCCAGCAGTCAGACTAGCGGAGTCTCCTACGAGCAGTACTTC
.,few,TRBJ2-4,TRBV11-3,CASSTGVAKNIQYF,TGTGCCAGCAGTACCGGGGTTGCCAAAAACATTCAGTACTTC
.,few,TRBJ2-7,TRBV29-1,CSVDGVGYEQYF,TGCAGCGTTGATGGAGTTGGATACGAGCAGTACTTC
.,.,TRBJ2-5,TRBV6-4,CASSVEVFETQYF,TGTGCCAGCAGCGTTGAGGTCTTTGAGACCCAGTACTTC
.,few,TRBJ1-5,TRBV5-1,CASSLGRDQPQHF,TGCGCCAGCAGCTTGGGACGGGATCAGCCCCAGCATTTT
.,few,TRBJ2-2,TRBV7-2,CASSLVGFNTGELFF,TGTGCCAGCAGCTTAGTCGGTTTTAACACCGGGGAGCTGTTTTTT
TRBD2,.,TRBJ2-5,TRBV6-5,CASNRAGLTQETQYF,TGTGCCAGCAATCGAGCGGGACTAACACAAGAGACCCAGTACTTC
.,.,TRBJ2-3,TRBV5-1,CASSRGQTDTQYF,TGCGCCAGCAGCAGGGGACAAACAGATACGCAGTATTTT
TRBD2,.,TRBJ2-2,TRBV9,CASNGGWYGELFF,TGTGCCAGCAACGGGGGGTGGTACGGGGAGCTGTTTTTT
TRBD2,.,TRBJ2-7,TRBV18,CASSPLAGGTSYEQYF,TGTGCCAGCTCACCTCTAGCGGGAGGGACTTCCTACGAGCAGTACTTC
.,.,TRBJ1-1,TRBV6-1,CASSEGHLEAFF,TGTGCCAGCAGTGAAGGACACTTAGAAGCTTTCTTT
.,few,TRBJ1-5,TRBV7-9,CASSTPFEPQHF,TGTGCCAGCAGCACACCCTTTGAGCCCCAGCATTTT
.,few,TRBJ2-7,TRBV29-1,CSVGIGVAYEQYF,TGCAGCGTTGGAATAGGGGTGGCCTACGAGCAGTACTTC
.,once,TRBJ2-3,TRBV7-2,CASSLGLVRDTQYF,TGTGCCAGCAGCTTAGGCCTAGTAAGAGATACGCAGTATTTT